A single sample is the source of the 8 T cell receptor beta chains below, sequenced in a study of CD8 T cells in ankylosing spondylitis. TCRdb re-called the 5' RACE reads with MiXCR, one entry per CDR3 protein. The data hold about 250,000 distinct CDR3 sequences, with 7% to 10% observed a single time. Sequenced material: blood, either unsorted or a sorted T cell fraction (not recorded which). These receptors all stem from a female donor with ankylosing spondylitis or in good health (not recorded which).

This clonotype was counted only a few times. V is TRBV9 and J is TRBJ2-2, with no clear D. Germline V gene sequence: CDR1 SGDLS, CDR2 YYNGEE. The CDR3 loop spans 13 amino acids. V was pared by 4 bases and J by 6 bases, with 10 bases between. Written as DNA, the CDR3 is TGTGCCAGCAGCCTCGGCACCCCCGGGGAGCTGTTTTTT. This codes for CASSLGTPGELFF.

This clonotype was seen more than once but under ten times. The chain is built from TRBV7-6 and TRBJ2-1; 11 nucleotides agree with TRBD2. The CDR3 contains 16 residues. The junction had 4 bases not matched to a gene; V was cut back by 3 bases and J by 3 bases. CDR1 SGHVS and CDR2 FNYEAQ come from the germline V gene. The DNA for the CDR3 is TGTGCCAGCAGCTTGACTAGCGGGAATGTCTACAATGAGCAGTTCTTC. It encodes CASSLTSGNVYNEQFF.

This clonotype was seen at least ten times. V is TRBV4-3 and J is TRBJ2-7, with D perhaps TRBD2 (6 bases). CDR3 size: 15 residues. The V end was cut by 2 bases, the J end by 2 bases, with 13 bases between. In germline, CDR1 is LGHNA, CDR2 YSLEER. CDR3 amino acids: CASSQKEGRPYEQYF. As DNA, the CDR3 is TGCGCCAGCAGCCAAAAGGAGGGGCGTCCCTACGAGCAGTACTTC.

This clonotype appeared a few times. The chain combines TRBV7-2 with TRBJ2-7; no definite D call. Trimming cost V 5 bases and J 2 bases, with 13 bases left between them. The CDR3 loop spans 14 amino acids. Germline loops: CDR1 SGHTA, CDR2 FQGNSA. The CDR3 region is CASSPRTVPYEQYF. The CDR3 DNA reads TGTGCCAGCAGCCCAAGGACCGTACCCTACGAGCAGTACTTC.

This clonotype was counted at least ten times. This chain joins TRBV2 and TRBJ2-1; D may match TRBD1 or TRBD2 (5 bases each). The germline gives CDR1 SNHLY, CDR2 FYNNEI. The CDR3 length is 15 residues. Deletions cut 1 base from V and 9 bases from J, with 16 bases between. CDR3 loop: CASSEVRSPGAEQFF. Here the CDR3 DNA reads TGTGCCAGCAGTGAAGTGCGGAGCCCCGGGGCTGAGCAGTTCTTC. Using reference TRBV2 and TRBJ2-1 for the parts outside the CDR3, the full variable domain is EPEVTQTPSHQVTQMGQEVILRCVPISNHLYFYWYRQILGQKVEFLVSFYNNEISEKSEIFDDQFSVERPDGSNFTLKIRSTKLEDSAMYFCASSEVRSPGAEQFFGPGTRLTVL.

This clonotype was detected only a few times. The chain couples TRBV15 to TRBJ1-5; perhaps TRBD1 as D (5 bases). The CDR3 runs to 8 residues. In germline, CDR1 is LNHNV, CDR2 YYDKDF (reference sequence). The CDR3, as DNA: TGTGGCCTCTTGGGGGAGCATTTT. It encodes CGLLGEHF.

The rearrangement links TRBV28 to TRBJ2-3; no clear D. Trimming took off 5 bases at V and 0 bases at J, with 9 bases between the two ends. The CDR3 covers 14 residues. Germline assignment: CDR1 MDHEN and CDR2 SYDVKM. The CDR3 nucleotides read TGTGCCAGCAGTCCAACGACTAGCACAGATACGCAGTATTTT. It encodes CASSPTTSTDTQYF.

This sequence joins TRBV7-6 and TRBJ2-7; possible D gene TRBD2, 6 bases. CDR1 and CDR2 (germline): SGHVS, FNYEAQ. V was trimmed by 4 bases and J by 6 bases, leaving 13 bases between them. The CDR3 is 13 amino acids. CDR3 protein: CASSSLTGGEQYF. The CDR3 nucleotides are TGTGCCAGCAGCTCTTTAACCGGGGGCGAGCAGTACTTC.